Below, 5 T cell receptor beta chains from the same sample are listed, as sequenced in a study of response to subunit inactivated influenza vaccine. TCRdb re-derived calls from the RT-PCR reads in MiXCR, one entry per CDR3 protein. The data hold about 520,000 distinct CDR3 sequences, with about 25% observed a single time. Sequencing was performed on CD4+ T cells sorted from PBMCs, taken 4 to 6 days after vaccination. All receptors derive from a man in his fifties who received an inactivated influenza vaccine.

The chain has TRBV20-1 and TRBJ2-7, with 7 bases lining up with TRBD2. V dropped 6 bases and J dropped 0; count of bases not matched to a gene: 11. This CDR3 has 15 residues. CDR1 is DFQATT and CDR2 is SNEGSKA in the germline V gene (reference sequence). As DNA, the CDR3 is TGCAGTGCCACGAGGGAGGGGAGAATCTCCTACGAGCAGTACTTC. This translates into CSATREGRISYEQYF.

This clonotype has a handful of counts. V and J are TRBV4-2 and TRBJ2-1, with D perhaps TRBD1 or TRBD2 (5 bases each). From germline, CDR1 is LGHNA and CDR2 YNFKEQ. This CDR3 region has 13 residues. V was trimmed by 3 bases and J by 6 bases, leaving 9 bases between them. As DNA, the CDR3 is TGTGCCAGCAGCCACCCAGGGAGCAATGAGCAGTTCTTC. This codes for CASSHPGSNEQFF.

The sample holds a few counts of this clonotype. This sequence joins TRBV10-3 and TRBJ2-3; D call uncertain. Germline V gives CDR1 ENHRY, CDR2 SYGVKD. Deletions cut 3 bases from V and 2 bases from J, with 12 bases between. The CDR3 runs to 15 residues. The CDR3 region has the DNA TGTGCCATCAGTGACCGGACGGTCACCACAGATACGCAGTATTTT. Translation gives CAISDRTVTTDTQYF.

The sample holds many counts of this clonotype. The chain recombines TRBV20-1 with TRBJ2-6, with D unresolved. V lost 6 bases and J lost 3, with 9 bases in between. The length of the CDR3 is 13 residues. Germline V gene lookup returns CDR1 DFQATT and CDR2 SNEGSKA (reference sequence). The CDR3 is CSADADGANVLTF. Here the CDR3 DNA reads TGCAGTGCCGATGCAGATGGGGCCAACGTCCTGACTTTC.

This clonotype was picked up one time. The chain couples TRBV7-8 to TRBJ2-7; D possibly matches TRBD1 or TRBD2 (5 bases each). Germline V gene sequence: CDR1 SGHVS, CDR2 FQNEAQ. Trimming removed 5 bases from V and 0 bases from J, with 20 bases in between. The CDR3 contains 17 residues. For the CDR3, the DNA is TGTGCCAGCAGCCCTTCGCCTCGGGGCTTACTCTCCTACGAGCAGTACTTC. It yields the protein CASSPSPRGLLSYEQYF. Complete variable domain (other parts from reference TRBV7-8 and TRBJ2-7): GAGVSQSPRYKVAKRGQDVALRCDPISGHVSLFWYQQALGQGPEFLTYFQNEAQLDKSGLPSDRFFAERPEGSVSTLKIQRTQQEDSAVYLCASSPSPRGLLSYEQYFGPGTRLTVT.